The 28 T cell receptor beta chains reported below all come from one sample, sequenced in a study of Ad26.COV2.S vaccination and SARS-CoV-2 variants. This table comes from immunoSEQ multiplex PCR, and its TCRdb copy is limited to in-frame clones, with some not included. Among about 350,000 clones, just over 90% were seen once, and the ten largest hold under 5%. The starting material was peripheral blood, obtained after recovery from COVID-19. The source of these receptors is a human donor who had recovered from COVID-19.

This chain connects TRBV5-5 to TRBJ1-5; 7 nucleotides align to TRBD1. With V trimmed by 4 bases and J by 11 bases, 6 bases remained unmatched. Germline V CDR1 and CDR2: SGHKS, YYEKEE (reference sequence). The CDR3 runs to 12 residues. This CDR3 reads CASSINRGTQHF. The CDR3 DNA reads TGTGCCAGCAGCATAAACAGGGGAACCCAGCATTTT. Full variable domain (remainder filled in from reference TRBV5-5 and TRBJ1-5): DAGVTQSPTHLIKTRGQQVTLRCSPISGHKSVSWYQQVLGQGPQFIFQYYEKEERGRGNFPDRFSARQFPNYSSELNVNALLLGDSALYLCASSINRGTQHFGDGTRLSIL.

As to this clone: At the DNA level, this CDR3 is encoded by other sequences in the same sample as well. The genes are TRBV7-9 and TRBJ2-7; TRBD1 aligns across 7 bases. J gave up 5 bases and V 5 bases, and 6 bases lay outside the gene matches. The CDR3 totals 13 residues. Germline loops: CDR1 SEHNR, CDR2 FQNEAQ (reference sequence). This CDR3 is CASSSDRAHEQYF. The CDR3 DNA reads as TGTGCCAGCAGCAGTGACAGGGCCCACGAGCAGTACTTC.

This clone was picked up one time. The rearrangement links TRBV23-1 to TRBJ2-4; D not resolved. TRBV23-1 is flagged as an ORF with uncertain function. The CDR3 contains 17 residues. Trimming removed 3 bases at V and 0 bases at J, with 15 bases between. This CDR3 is CASSQGHRPLAKNIQYF. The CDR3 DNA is TGCGCCAGCAGTCAGGGCCACAGACCCCTAGCCAAAAACATTCAGTACTTC.

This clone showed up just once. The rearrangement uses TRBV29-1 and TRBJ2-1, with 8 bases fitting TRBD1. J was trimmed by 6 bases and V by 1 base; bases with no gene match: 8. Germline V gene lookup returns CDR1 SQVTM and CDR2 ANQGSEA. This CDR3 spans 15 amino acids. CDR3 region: CSVEGDRGPRNEQFF. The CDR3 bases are TGCAGCGTTGAAGGTGACAGGGGCCCGCGCAATGAGCAGTTCTTC.

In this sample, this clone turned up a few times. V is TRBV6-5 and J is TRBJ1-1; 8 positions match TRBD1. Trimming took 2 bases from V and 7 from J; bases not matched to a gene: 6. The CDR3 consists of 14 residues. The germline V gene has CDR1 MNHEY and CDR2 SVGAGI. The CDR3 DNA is TGTGCCAGCAGTTACGGGACAGGTAGCTATGAAGCTTTCTTT. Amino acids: CASSYGTGSYEAFF.

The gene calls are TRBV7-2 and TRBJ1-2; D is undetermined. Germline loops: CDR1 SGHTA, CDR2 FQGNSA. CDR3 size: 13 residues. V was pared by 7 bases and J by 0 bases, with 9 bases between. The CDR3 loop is CASNSGTNYGYTF. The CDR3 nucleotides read TGTGCCAGCAATTCCGGGACTAACTATGGCTACACCTTC.

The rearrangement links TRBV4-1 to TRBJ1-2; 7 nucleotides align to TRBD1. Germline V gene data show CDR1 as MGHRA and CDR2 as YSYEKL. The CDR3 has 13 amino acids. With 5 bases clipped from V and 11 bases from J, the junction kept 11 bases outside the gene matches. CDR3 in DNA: TGCGCCAGCAGCAAAACGGGACAGAAGGGATACACCTTC. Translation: CASSKTGQKGYTF.

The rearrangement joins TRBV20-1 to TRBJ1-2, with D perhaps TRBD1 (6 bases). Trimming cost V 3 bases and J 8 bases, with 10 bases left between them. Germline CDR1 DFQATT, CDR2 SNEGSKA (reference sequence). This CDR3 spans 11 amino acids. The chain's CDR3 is CSASKGDGYTF. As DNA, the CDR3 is TGCAGTGCTAGTAAGGGGGACGGCTACACCTTC.

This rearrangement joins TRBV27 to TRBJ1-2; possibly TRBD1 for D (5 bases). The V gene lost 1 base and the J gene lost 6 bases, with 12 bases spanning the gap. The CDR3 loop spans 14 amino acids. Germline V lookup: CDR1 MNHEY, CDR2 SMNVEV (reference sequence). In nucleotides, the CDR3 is TGTGCCAGCAGTTTATTGCCGACAGAGAATGGCTACACCTTC. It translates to CASSLLPTENGYTF.

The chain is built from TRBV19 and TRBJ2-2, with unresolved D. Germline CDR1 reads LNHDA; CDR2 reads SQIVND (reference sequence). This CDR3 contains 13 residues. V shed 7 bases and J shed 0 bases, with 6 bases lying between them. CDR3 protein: CASISTNTGELFF. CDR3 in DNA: TGTGCCAGTATTTCTACGAACACCGGGGAGCTGTTTTTT.

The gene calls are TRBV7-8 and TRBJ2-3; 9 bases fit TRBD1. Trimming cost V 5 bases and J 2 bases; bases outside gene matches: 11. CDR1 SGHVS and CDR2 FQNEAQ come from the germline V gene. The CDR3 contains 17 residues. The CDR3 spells CASSRIPTGGPTDTQYF. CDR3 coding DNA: TGTGCCAGCAGCCGAATTCCGACAGGGGGGCCCACAGATACGCAGTATTTT.

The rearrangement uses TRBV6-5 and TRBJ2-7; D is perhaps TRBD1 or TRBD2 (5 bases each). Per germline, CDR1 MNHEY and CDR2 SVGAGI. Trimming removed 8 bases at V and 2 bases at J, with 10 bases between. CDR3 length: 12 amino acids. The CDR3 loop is CASGGPAYEQYF. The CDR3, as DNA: TGTGCCAGCGGGGGACCGGCCTACGAGCAGTACTTC.

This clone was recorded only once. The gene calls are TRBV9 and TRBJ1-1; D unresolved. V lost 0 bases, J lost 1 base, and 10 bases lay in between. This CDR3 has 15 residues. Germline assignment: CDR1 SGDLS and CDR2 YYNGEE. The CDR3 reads CASSVGGWGNTEAFF. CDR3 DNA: TGTGCCAGCAGCGTAGGAGGGTGGGGGAACACTGAAGCTTTCTTT.

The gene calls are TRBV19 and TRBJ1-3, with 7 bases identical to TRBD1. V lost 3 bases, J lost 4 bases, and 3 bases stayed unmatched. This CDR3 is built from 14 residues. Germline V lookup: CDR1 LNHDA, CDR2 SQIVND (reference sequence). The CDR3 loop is CASSITGAGNTIYF. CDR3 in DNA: TGTGCCAGTAGTATTACAGGGGCAGGAAACACCATATATTTT.

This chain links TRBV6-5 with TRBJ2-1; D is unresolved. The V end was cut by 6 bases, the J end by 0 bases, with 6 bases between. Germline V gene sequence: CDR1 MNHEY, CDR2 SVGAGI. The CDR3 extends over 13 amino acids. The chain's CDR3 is CASSASSYNEQFF. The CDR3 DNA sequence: TGTGCCAGCAGCGCCAGCTCCTACAATGAGCAGTTCTTC.

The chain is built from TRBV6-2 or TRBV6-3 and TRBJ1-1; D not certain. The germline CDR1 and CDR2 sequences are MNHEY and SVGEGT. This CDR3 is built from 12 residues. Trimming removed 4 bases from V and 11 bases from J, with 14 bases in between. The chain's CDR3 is CASSSWSLEAFF. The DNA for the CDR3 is TGTGCCAGCAGTTCCTGGTCCCTCGAGGCTTTCTTT.

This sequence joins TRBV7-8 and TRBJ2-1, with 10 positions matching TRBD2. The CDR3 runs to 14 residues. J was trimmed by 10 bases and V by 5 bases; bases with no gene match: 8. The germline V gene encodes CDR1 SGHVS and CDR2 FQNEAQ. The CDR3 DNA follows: TGTGCCAGCAGCCCCCAGCGGGGGGGCGGCGAGCAGTTCTTC. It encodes CASSPQRGGGEQFF.

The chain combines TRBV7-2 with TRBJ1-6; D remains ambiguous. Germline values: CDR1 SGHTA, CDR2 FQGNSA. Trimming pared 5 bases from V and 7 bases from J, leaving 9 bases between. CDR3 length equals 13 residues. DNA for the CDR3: TGTGCCAGCAGCGAAACCTGGAATTCACCCCTCCACTTT. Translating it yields CASSETWNSPLHF.

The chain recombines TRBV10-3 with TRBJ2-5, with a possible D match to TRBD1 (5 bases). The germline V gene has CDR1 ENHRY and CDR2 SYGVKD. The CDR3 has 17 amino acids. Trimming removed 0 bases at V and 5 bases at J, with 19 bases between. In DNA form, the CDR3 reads TGTGCCATCAGTGAGTCGTGGCAGGGCGGCGGAAGGGAGACCCAGTACTTC. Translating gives CAISESWQGGGRETQYF.

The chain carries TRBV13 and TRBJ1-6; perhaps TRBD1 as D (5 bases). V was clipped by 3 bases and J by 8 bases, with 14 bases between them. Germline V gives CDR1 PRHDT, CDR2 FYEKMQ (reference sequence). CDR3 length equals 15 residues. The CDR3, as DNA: TGTGCCAGCAGCTTTAGTGGGGCTTTGGATTCACCCCTCCACTTT. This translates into CASSFSGALDSPLHF.

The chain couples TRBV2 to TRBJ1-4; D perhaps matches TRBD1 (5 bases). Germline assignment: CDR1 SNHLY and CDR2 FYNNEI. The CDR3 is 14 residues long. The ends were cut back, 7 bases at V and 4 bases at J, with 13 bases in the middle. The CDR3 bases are TGTGCCAGCACCAGGGAATCATTTAATGAAAAACTGTTTTTT. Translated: CASTRESFNEKLFF.

CDR3 loop: CSARGSAGYTF. The CDR3 nucleotides are TGCAGTGCTAGAGGATCGGCCGGGTACACCTTC. The gene calls are TRBV20-1 and TRBJ1-2; no reliable D call. Germline CDR1 DFQATT, CDR2 SNEGSKA (reference sequence). The CDR3 runs to 11 residues. With 1 base removed from V and 11 bases from J, the gap between germline ends came to 11 bases.

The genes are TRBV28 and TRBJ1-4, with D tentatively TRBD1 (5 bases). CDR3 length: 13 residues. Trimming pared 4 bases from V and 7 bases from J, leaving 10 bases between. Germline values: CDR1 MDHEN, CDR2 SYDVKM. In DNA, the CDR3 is TGTGCCAGCAGTTATAGGGGCGGTGAAAAACTGTTTTTT. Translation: CASSYRGGEKLFF.

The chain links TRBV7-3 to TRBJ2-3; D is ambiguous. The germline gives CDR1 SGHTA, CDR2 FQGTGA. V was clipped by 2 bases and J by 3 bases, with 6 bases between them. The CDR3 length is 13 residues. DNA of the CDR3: TGTGCCAGCAGCTTAGGGCCTACAGATACGCAGTATTTT. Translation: CASSLGPTDTQYF. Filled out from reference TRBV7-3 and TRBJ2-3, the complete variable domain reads GAGVSQTPSNKVTEKGKYVELRCDPISGHTALYWYRQSLGQGPEFLIYFQGTGAADDSGLPNDRFFAVRPEGSVSTLKIQRTERGDSAVYLCASSLGPTDTQYFGPGTRLTVL.

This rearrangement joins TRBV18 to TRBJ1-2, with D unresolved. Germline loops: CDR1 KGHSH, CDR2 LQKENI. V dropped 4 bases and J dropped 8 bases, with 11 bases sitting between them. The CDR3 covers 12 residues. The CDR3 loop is CASSLGGEGYTF. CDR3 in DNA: TGTGCCAGCTCACTTGGCGGTGAAGGCTACACCTTC.

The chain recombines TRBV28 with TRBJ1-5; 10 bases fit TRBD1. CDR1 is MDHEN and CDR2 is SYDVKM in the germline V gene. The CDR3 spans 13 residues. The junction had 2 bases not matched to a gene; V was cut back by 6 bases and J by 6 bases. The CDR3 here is CASRRQGAQPQHF. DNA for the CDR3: TGTGCCAGCAGACGACAGGGGGCTCAGCCCCAGCATTTT.

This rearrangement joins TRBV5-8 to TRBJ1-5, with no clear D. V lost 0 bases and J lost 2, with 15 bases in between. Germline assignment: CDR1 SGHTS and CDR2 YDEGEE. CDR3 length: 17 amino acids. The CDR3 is CASSLGTTLLRNQPQHF. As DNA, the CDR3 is TGTGCCAGCAGCTTGGGTACGACATTACTCCGCAATCAGCCCCAGCATTTT.

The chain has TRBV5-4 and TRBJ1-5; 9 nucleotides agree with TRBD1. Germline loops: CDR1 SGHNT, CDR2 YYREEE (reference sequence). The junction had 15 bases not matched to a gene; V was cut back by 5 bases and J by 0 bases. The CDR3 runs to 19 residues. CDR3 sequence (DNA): TGTGCCAGCAGGCCTCGGGGACAGGGTAACTCTTATAGCAATCAGCCCCAGCATTTT. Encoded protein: CASRPRGQGNSYSNQPQHF.